This T cell receptor (beta chain) was profiled in a study of technical replicates of blood from a few donors. This table comes from immunoSEQ multiplex PCR, and its TCRdb copy is limited to in-frame clones, with some not included. The sample has about 59,000 clones; roughly 86% are singletons. The TCR comes from a human donor in good health. Some clones in this sample may be carry-over from other donors' samples. Input material: PBMCs.

The CDR3 DNA is TGTGCCAGCTCACCAATGTGGGGGGAGAAGACAGATACGCAGTATTTT. Its translation is CASSPMWGEKTDTQYF. The chain couples TRBV18 to TRBJ2-3, with D tentatively TRBD2 (6 bases). Per the germline V gene, CDR1 is KGHSH and CDR2 is LQKENI. V lost 2 bases to trimming and J lost 3 bases, with 15 bases between them. CDR3 length: 16 amino acids.